The text below deals with one TCR beta chain. The antigen remains unidentified. The data belong to a study of OX40 agonist ivuxolimab in advanced cancers. Overall study results and limits: Antigen targets of the expanded peripheral T cells went undetermined. In a subset of nonresponders, normalized T-cell clonal expansion was also low.

Assay used: immunoSEQ multiplex PCR; TCRdb lists only in-frame clones, some missing. The top ten hold around 20% of the sample, which has 35,000 or so clones, 87% seen once. This clonotype was sampled from an adult with an advanced solid tumor such as melanoma, head and neck, liver or kidney cancer. The sample in question was CD4+ or CD8+ T cells sorted from blood, obtained in a trial of the OX40 agonist ivuxolimab.

This CDR3 is CASTPRAGRGTEAFF. The CDR3 DNA reads as TGTGCCAGCACCCCAAGAGCAGGTCGGGGCACTGAAGCTTTCTTT. The genes are TRBV6-4 and TRBJ1-1; no reliable D call. Between the trimmed V and J ends, which lost 7 bases and 4 bases, there was a span of 19 bases. The CDR3 has 15 amino acids. The germline CDR1 and CDR2 sequences are MRHNA and SNTAGT.